The clone carrying this TCR beta chain appeared a few times. Its antigen is not identified. The sample is drawn from a study of T cell repertoires in cytomegalovirus infection. At the level of the study: Both a matching HLA type and CMV infection were indicated by public TCR beta signatures. Overall study findings and caveats: HLA-C-restricted CMV clonotypes gave the most frequent clonotype in two of eight donors. Identification of carriers of CMV plus the relevant HLA was performed using cumulative public TCR beta family frequency.

TCRdb re-derived calls from the reads in MiXCR, one entry per CDR3 protein. The sample consists of hundreds of thousands of distinct CDR3 sequences, 20% to 25% of them appearing once. Germline CDR1 is LNHDA and CDR2 is SQIVND (reference sequence). Unmatched junction bases numbered 12, after V lost 6 bases and J lost 7 bases. The CDR3 runs 15 residues. The source of this sequence is a human donor in good health (CMV status not recorded). Some clones in this sample may be carry-over from other donors' samples. J is TRBJ1-5 and V is TRBV19; 7 bases match TRBD1. The sequenced sample was CD8+ T cells from PBMCs. The chain's CDR3 is CASSLGQGGFQPQHF. The CDR3 DNA is TGTGCCAGTAGCCTAGGGCAGGGGGGATTCCAGCCCCAGCATTTT.